What follows are 17 T cell receptor beta chains derived from one specimen sequenced in a study of T cell repertoires in cytomegalovirus infection. TCRdb used MiXCR to reprocess the reads, holding one entry per CDR3 protein. The data hold fewer than 550,000 distinct CDR3 sequences, with about 25% observed a single time. Material: PBMCs. All receptors derive from a human donor in good health (CMV status not recorded). Some clones in this sample may be carry-over from other donors' samples.

V usage is TRBV11-2 and J usage is TRBJ2-7, with TRBD2 matching 8 bases. Germline V gene sequence: CDR1 SGHAT, CDR2 FQNNGV. The CDR3 sequence is 16 residues long. V was clipped by 4 bases and J by 6 bases; unmatched bases: 14. CDR3 region: CASSSRAFGRDPEQYF. The DNA of the CDR3 is TGTGCCAGCAGCTCGAGGGCCTTCGGGAGGGATCCCGAGCAGTACTTC.

The chain is built from TRBV24-1 and TRBJ2-1; 11 bases line up with TRBD2. Germline V lookup: CDR1 KGHDR, CDR2 SFDVKD. The trim removed 4 bases at V and 5 bases at J, leaving 3 bases unmatched. The CDR3 is 15 residues long. The CDR3 loop reads CATSESTSGNNEQFF. CDR3 bases: TGTGCCACCAGTGAGTCGACTAGCGGGAACAATGAGCAGTTCTTC.

V gene TRBV5-4 combines with J gene TRBJ1-3; 10 bases fit TRBD1. The CDR3 is made up of 13 amino acids. J lost 2 bases, V lost 9 bases, and 2 bases had no gene match. Germline values: CDR1 SGHNT, CDR2 YYREEE (reference sequence). CDR3 coding DNA: TGTGCCACAGGACAGGGGGCTGGAAACACCATATATTTT. Translated: CATGQGAGNTIYF.

V and J are TRBV15 and TRBJ2-4, with 11 bases aligning to TRBD1. Trimming took 1 base from V and 7 from J; bases not matched to a gene: 6. This CDR3 contains 16 residues. Germline V gene sequence: CDR1 LNHNV, CDR2 YYDKDF (reference sequence). CDR3 sequence reads: CATSRVVGTGGNIQYF. The CDR3 coding sequence is TGTGCCACCAGCAGAGTGGTTGGGACAGGGGGGAACATTCAGTACTTC.

The V and J genes are TRBV5-6 and TRBJ1-1; D ambiguous. There are 13 residues in the CDR3. Trimming pared 1 base from V and 4 bases from J, leaving 8 bases between. Germline V gene sequence: CDR1 SGHDT, CDR2 YYEEEE. CDR3 coding DNA: TGTGCCAGCAGCTTGTCAATGAGCACTGAAGCTTTCTTT. Translated: CASSLSMSTEAFF.

This clonotype was counted at least ten times. The chain joins TRBV7-2 to TRBJ2-1, with D possibly TRBD2 on 7 matching bases. In germline, CDR1 is SGHTA, CDR2 FQGNSA. V lost 5 bases and J lost 4, with 18 bases in between. The CDR3 is 16 amino acids. The CDR3 region has the DNA TGTGCCAGCAGCCTCATGGGAGGGGGAGTATACAATGAGCAGTTCTTC. Translation: CASSLMGGGVYNEQFF.

In its sample, this clonotype was seen a few times. V is TRBV19 and J is TRBJ2-1, with TRBD1 matching 7 bases. The V gene end was trimmed by 4 bases and the J gene end by 6 bases; junction bases not matched to a gene: 6. The CDR3 extends over 14 amino acids. CDR1 LNHDA and CDR2 SQIVND come from the germline V gene (reference sequence). The CDR3 region has the DNA TGTGCCAGTAGTACAGGGGACAGTTTCAATGAGCAGTTCTTC. This gives the protein CASSTGDSFNEQFF.

This chain links TRBV11-2 with TRBJ2-2; D might be TRBD1 (6 bases). Germline values: CDR1 SGHAT, CDR2 FQNNGV. There are 15 residues in the CDR3. The ends were cut back, 0 bases at V and 3 bases at J, with 8 bases in the middle. The CDR3 here is CASSLETGYTGELFF. The CDR3 region has the DNA TGTGCCAGCAGCTTAGAAACAGGGTACACCGGGGAGCTGTTTTTT.

The sample holds many counts of this clonotype. V gene TRBV7-3 combines with J gene TRBJ2-1; 12 bases align to TRBD2. Germline lookup yields CDR1 SGHTA and CDR2 FQGTGA. The CDR3 spans 16 residues. The junction had 7 bases not matched to a gene; V was cut back by 4 bases and J by 6 bases. The CDR3 protein is CASSSLAGGSGNEQFF. CDR3 DNA sequence: TGTGCCAGCAGCTCCCTAGCGGGAGGGTCTGGCAATGAGCAGTTCTTC.

This sequence joins TRBV4-3 and TRBJ1-4; 8 bases fit TRBD1. Germline CDR1 reads LGHNA; CDR2 reads YSLEER. The J segment lost 8 bases and the V segment lost 6 bases, leaving 11 bases of the junction unmatched. CDR3 length: 15 residues. This CDR3 reads CASSPSGQGEEKLFF. CDR3 nucleotides: TGCGCCAGCAGTCCAAGCGGACAGGGCGAGGAAAAACTGTTTTTT.

The gene calls are TRBV19 and TRBJ2-7; 9 nucleotides align to TRBD1. Trimming removed 7 bases from V and 0 bases from J; junction bases left unmatched: 7. Germline CDR1 is LNHDA and CDR2 is SQIVND (reference sequence). There are 15 residues in the CDR3. CDR3 in DNA: TGTGCCAGTACCCAAGGGGACAGGGTCTCCTACGAGCAGTACGTC. Translating gives CASTQGDRVSYEQYV.

The gene calls are TRBV25-1 and TRBJ1-2; the match to TRBD1 covers 10 bases. The CDR3 is made up of 15 amino acids. CDR1 and CDR2 from the germline V gene are MGHDK and SYGVNS. Trimming cost V 2 bases and J 4 bases; bases outside gene matches: 4. The CDR3 spells CASSETTGGAYGYTF. CDR3 in DNA: TGTGCCAGCAGTGAAACGACAGGGGGCGCCTATGGCTACACCTTC.

This clonotype has just a few counts. The chain employs TRBV4-2 and TRBJ2-7; D is possibly TRBD1 or TRBD2 (6 bases each). Germline V gene data show CDR1 as LGHNA and CDR2 as YNFKEQ. CDR3 length: 15 amino acids. Trimming took off 0 bases at V and 3 bases at J, with 12 bases between the two ends. CDR3 in DNA: TGTGCCAGCAGCCAAGATCGGGGGCAGGACTACGAGCAGTACTTC. It translates to CASSQDRGQDYEQYF.

At least ten counts were recorded for this clonotype. V and J are TRBV7-2 and TRBJ2-3, with 8 nucleotides matching TRBD2. Germline V lookup: CDR1 SGHTA, CDR2 FQGNSA. J lost 6 bases, V lost 4 bases, and 15 bases had no gene match. The CDR3 contains 17 residues. The CDR3 loop is CASSSLGGLVVPDTQYF. CDR3 DNA sequence: TGTGCCAGCAGCTCCCTCGGGGGACTAGTGGTTCCCGATACGCAGTATTTT.

V usage is TRBV9 and J usage is TRBJ2-3; 11 bases align to TRBD2. The CDR3 extends over 16 amino acids. V trimming: 0 bases; J trimming: 4 bases; junction bases outside the gene matches: 4. CDR1 is SGDLS and CDR2 is YYNGEE in the germline V gene. The CDR3 here is CASSVGTSGRPDTQYF. CDR3 nucleotides: TGTGCCAGCAGCGTAGGCACTAGCGGGAGACCAGATACGCAGTATTTT.

This clonotype has at least ten counts. The chain joins TRBV6-5 to TRBJ2-3; 11 bases align to TRBD2. Germline CDR1 MNHEY, CDR2 SVGAGI. The ends lost 5 bases at V and 0 bases at J; junction bases unmatched: 4. The CDR3 contains 16 residues. CDR3 amino acids: CASSTSGRRSTDTQYF. The DNA of the CDR3 is TGTGCCAGCAGTACTAGCGGGAGACGGAGCACAGATACGCAGTATTTT.

This clonotype has a handful of counts. The chain carries TRBV7-8 and TRBJ1-5; a weak D match, TRBD1 (5 bases). The CDR3 length is 15 residues. V lost 7 bases and J 5 bases, leaving 18 bases between the germline ends. Germline loops: CDR1 SGHVS, CDR2 FQNEAQ. CDR3 in amino acids: CASTPRDGSYQPQHF. CDR3 bases: TGTGCCAGCACCCCCCGGGACGGGAGTTATCAGCCCCAGCATTTT. The entire variable domain, with the rest obtained from reference TRBV7-8 and TRBJ1-5, is as follows: GAGVSQSPRYKVAKRGQDVALRCDPISGHVSLFWYQQALGQGPEFLTYFQNEAQLDKSGLPSDRFFAERPEGSVSTLKIQRTQQEDSAVYLCASTPRDGSYQPQHFGDGTRLSIL.